The rows below give T cell receptor beta chains drawn from one sample of a study of cytomegalovirus exposure and HLA in healthy donors. Libraries were prepared by immunoSEQ multiplex PCR; TCRdb keeps only in-frame clonotypes and omits some of them. The sample table includes approximately 140,000 clones. The sample was PBMCs. These receptors all stem from a woman younger than 35 in good health and CMV-seronegative. CDR3s include the opening cysteine and the closing phenylalanine or tryptophan. The D gene is left open where the match is weak.

TRBJ1-5,.,TRBV15,TGTGCCACCAGCAGAGATTTGGAGAGGGGGCAGCCCCAGCATTTT,CATSRDLERGQPQHF
TRBJ2-2,.,TRBV18,TGTGCCAGCTCACCTGGGGCAGCGAACACCGGGGAGCTGTTTTTT,CASSPGAANTGELFF
TRBJ2-2,TRBD2,TRBV7-8,TGTGCCAGCAGCTTGGCTAGCGGGGGTAACACCGGGGAGCTGTTTTTT,CASSLASGGNTGELFF
TRBJ1-2,TRBD1,TRBV5-4,TGTGCCAGCAGCTTCGACAGGGGACAGAGGGGCTACACCTTC,CASSFDRGQRGYTF
TRBJ2-1,TRBD2,TRBV9,TGTGCCAGCAGCCCCCGAATTAGCGGGAGCTCCTACAATGAGCAGTTCTTC,CASSPRISGSSYNEQFF
TRBJ2-3,.,TRBV10-2,TGCGCCAGCCGCGGCGGGCTTAGCACAGATACGCAGTATTTT,CASRGGLSTDTQYF
TRBJ1-1,.,TRBV5-1,TGCGCCAGCAGCTTGTTGGGTCCGGGAGTGACTGAAGCTTTCTTT,CASSLLGPGVTEAFF
TRBJ2-6,.,TRBV7-6,TGTGCCAGCAGTTTTAGTTGGGGGGACCCTAACTCTGGGGCCAACGTCCTGACTTTC,CASSFSWGDPNSGANVLTF
TRBJ1-1,.,TRBV19,TGTGCCAGTAGTAACTACAGGGAAAGGTCGGACACTGAAGCTTTCTTT,CASSNYRERSDTEAFF
TRBJ1-1,.,TRBV14,TGTGCCAGCAGCCACAGTGGGGCGTTGAACACTGAAGCTTTCTTT,CASSHSGALNTEAFF
TRBJ2-5,TRBD2,TRBV5-5,TGTGCCAGCAGCTTGGCGGCAGGCACTAGCGGGAGAACGGGGGAGCAGTACTTC,CASSLAAGTSGRTGEQYF
TRBJ1-2,.,TRBV6-5,TGTGCCAGCAGTTACGAGCCCGGGGAAAACTATGGCTACACCTTC,CASSYEPGENYGYTF
TRBJ2-6,.,TRBV5-1,TGCGCCAGCAGCGTCGGACTGATCTCTGGGGCCAACGTCCTGACTTTC,CASSVGLISGANVLTF
TRBJ1-2,.,TRBV15,TGTGCCACCAGCCCGAGTCGAGTTAACTATGGCTACACCTTC,CATSPSRVNYGYTF
TRBJ2-1,TRBD2,TRBV14,TGTGCCAGCAGCCCCCGGACTAGCGGGAGTGGTGAGCAGTTCTTC,CASSPRTSGSGEQFF
TRBJ1-3,TRBD1,TRBV6-1,TGTGCCAGCAGTGGGGCAGGGGGTGGAAACACCATATATTTT,CASSGAGGGNTIYF
TRBJ1-6,TRBD1,TRBV5-1,TGCGCCAGCAGCTCGGGGACAGGGGAGAATTCACCCCTCCACTTT,CASSSGTGENSPLHF
TRBJ2-5,.,TRBV14,TGTGCCAGCAGCGACCCTAGGGGCCAAGAGACCCAGTACTTC,CASSDPRGQETQYF
TRBJ2-7,.,TRBV25-1,TGTGCCAGCAGTCTCCCCCAGGGTTCCTACGAGCAGTACTTC,CASSLPQGSYEQYF
TRBJ1-1,.,TRBV14,TGTGCCAGCAGCCAAGTCGGGATTCCCAAAGCTTTCTTT,CASSQVGIPKAFF
TRBJ2-1,TRBD2,TRBV7-9,TGTGCCAGCAGCTTAGCAACTAGCGGGAGTCGAGATGAGCAGTTCTTC,CASSLATSGSRDEQFF
TRBJ2-5,TRBD2,TRBV10-2,TGCGCCAGCAGTGAGACTAGCGGGAGCAAGACCCAGTACTTC,CASSETSGSKTQYF
TRBJ2-3,TRBD1,TRBV29-1,TGCAGCGTTGAATACAGGGGAAGAGATACGCAGTATTTT,CSVEYRGRDTQYF
TRBJ1-3,.,TRBV5-6,TGTGCCAGTTCCCGGTCTTCCTCTGGAAACACCATATATTTT,CASSRSSSGNTIYF
TRBJ1-5,.,TRBV19,TGTGCCAGTAGTATTTCGAGGAATCAGCCCCAGCATTTT,CASSISRNQPQHF
TRBJ1-1,.,TRBV7-8,TGTGCCAGCAGCTCCGATGCGGGGTACACTGAAGCTTTCTTT,CASSSDAGYTEAFF
TRBJ1-1,.,TRBV11-2,TGTGCCAGCAGCTTAATAACGCGGGGGGTGTACACTGAAGCTTTCTTT,CASSLITRGVYTEAFF
TRBJ2-6,TRBD1,TRBV4-3,TGCGCCAGCAGCCAAGTTTACGGACAGGGCCTGGCTGGGGCCAACGTCCTGACTTTC,CASSQVYGQGLAGANVLTF
TRBJ2-5,.,TRBV11-2,TGTGCCAGCAGCTTACTAGGTCGACAGGTGGAGACCCAGTACTTC,CASSLLGRQVETQYF
TRBJ1-3,.,TRBV30,TGTGCCTGGAGTGGACAAACCCTCAGCTCTGGAAACACCATATATTTT,CAWSGQTLSSGNTIYF
TRBJ1-4,TRBD1,TRBV19,TGTGCCAGTAGTCCCGGGACAGCAACTAATGAAAAACTGTTTTTT,CASSPGTATNEKLFF
TRBJ1-2,.,TRBV23-1,TGCGCCAGCAGTCAATCAGGGGGTCGCAACTATGGCTACACCTTC,CASSQSGGRNYGYTF
TRBJ1-4,.,TRBV5-6,TGTGCCAGCAGCTCGGGGTCCGGAGACGCTAATGAAAAACTGTTTTTT,CASSSGSGDANEKLFF
TRBJ1-2,.,TRBV10-3,TGTGCCATCAGTGAGTCAATAAGTCAATTGCGGGGCTACACCTTC,CAISESISQLRGYTF
TRBJ1-1,TRBD1,TRBV2,TGTGCCAGCAGTGCCCAGACAGGGGGAACTGAAGCTTTCTTT,CASSAQTGGTEAFF
TRBJ2-3,TRBD1,TRBV6-6,TGTGCCAGCACCAATCCGGGACAGTACACAGATACGCAGTATTTT,CASTNPGQYTDTQYF
TRBJ2-3,.,TRBV7-2,TGTGCCAGCAGCACAAGGACAAGCAGCGATACGCAGTATTTT,CASSTRTSSDTQYF
TRBJ1-3,.,TRBV5-4,TGTGCCAGCAGCCAAAGGGAGTCTGGAAACACCATATATTTT,CASSQRESGNTIYF
TRBJ2-2,TRBD2,TRBV9,TGTGCCAGCAGCGTCTCTCTAGCGGGGGTGAACACCGGGGAGCTGTTTTTT,CASSVSLAGVNTGELFF
TRBJ2-1,.,TRBV30,TGTGCCTGGACTAGGGACACCGATATGACTGAGCAGTTCTTC,CAWTRDTDMTEQFF
TRBJ2-1,TRBD2,TRBV5-6,TGTGCCAGCAGCTGGCTTGCGGGCGGACGGACTAGCGGGAATGAGCAGTTCTTC,CASSWLAGGRTSGNEQFF
TRBJ2-2,.,TRBV9,TGTGCCAGCAGCGAGCCCGAGGTTTCAGGGCGCACCGGGGAGCTGTTTTTT,CASSEPEVSGRTGELFF